Reported below is one TCR beta chain. The germline gives CDR1 MNHEY, CDR2 SMNVEV (reference sequence). The CDR3 spans 15 residues. J lost 13 bases, V lost 5 bases, and 11 bases had no gene match. Via MiXCR, TCRdb re-called the 5' RACE reads, giving one row per CDR3 protein. The data hold a few hundred thousand distinct CDR3 sequences, with about 17% observed a single time. These data are taken from a study of T-cell memory formation after mild COVID-19. The sequence derives from a man younger than 30 who had mild COVID-19 (a few samples of this study predate the infection). Cell type and time point are not known. Sequenced: PBMCs or a T cell subset sorted from them (not recorded which). The J gene is TRBJ2-1, the V gene TRBV27; 13 bases align to TRBD2. The CDR3 coding sequence is TGTGCCAGCAGTCCACCGGGACTAGCGGGGAGCCGTCAGTTCTTC. Amino acid sequence: CASSPPGLAGSRQFF.